The TCR beta chain under discussion was sequenced for a study of CD8 T cells in ankylosing spondylitis. Quantitative 5'-RACE was performed with molecular barcodes, and it yielded the TCR beta libraries. TCRdb re-derived calls from the 5' RACE reads in MiXCR, one entry per CDR3 protein. The table records 250,000 to 300,000 distinct CDR3 sequences, 20% of them present only once. About this clonotype itself: Its antigen is unknown.

Study-wide results and limits: The disease-linked clones had a CD8+ phenotype and low blood frequencies. One TCR beta motif, made up of eight highly homologous variants, appeared characteristic of ankylosing spondylitis blood. It was reported that disease-linked clones were significantly enriched in matched ankylosing spondylitis synovial fluid.

J lost 4 bases, V lost 7 bases, and 6 bases had no gene match. Germline loops: CDR1 ENHRY, CDR2 SYGVKD. The CDR3 spans 14 residues. This TCR was recovered from a male donor with ankylosing spondylitis or in good health (not recorded which). The J gene is TRBJ2-2, the V gene TRBV10-3; 7 bases line up with TRBD1. The specimen was blood, either unsorted or a sorted T cell fraction (not recorded which). DNA of the CDR3: TGTGCCATCACCCTGGACAGGAGCACCGGGGAGCTGTTTTTT. This gives the protein CAITLDRSTGELFF.